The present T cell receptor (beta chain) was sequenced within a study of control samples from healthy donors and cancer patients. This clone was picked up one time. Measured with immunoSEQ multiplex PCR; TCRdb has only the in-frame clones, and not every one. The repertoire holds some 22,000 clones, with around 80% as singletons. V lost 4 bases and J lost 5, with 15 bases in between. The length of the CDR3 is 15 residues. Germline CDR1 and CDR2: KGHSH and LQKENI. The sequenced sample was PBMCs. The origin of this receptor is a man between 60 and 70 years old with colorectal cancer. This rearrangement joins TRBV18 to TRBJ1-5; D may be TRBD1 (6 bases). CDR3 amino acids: CASSREQGIHQPQHF. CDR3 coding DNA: TGTGCCAGCTCACGAGAACAGGGTATCCATCAGCCCCAGCATTTT.